Listed here is a single TCR beta chain. The antigen remains unidentified. All donors came from Russia, were Caucasian and healthy, and spanned ages roughly 6 to 100. PBMCs numbering at least 6.5 million were isolated per sample. CDR3 size: 14 residues. CDR1 is LGHNA, CDR2 YNFKEQ, per germline. Trimming shortened V by 1 base and J by 3 bases, and 10 bases separated the two germline ends. This sample stems from a study of blood T cells in healthy people across ages. Study outcomes and limitations: Unknown CMV status may confound age-related changes in expanded clones. Older age went with lower TCR beta diversity per million T cells, in a roughly linear way.

Alongside a J-beta primer mix, a sample-barcoded 5' primer served in a second PCR lasting roughly 7 to 11 cycles. TCRdb used MiXCR to reprocess the 5' RACE reads, holding one entry per CDR3 protein. The sample carries approximately 580,000 distinct CDR3 sequences, more than 20% recorded once. The data were also submitted as part of a second study, on T cells of mothers and their children.

The sample comprised blood. The gene calls are TRBV4-2 and TRBJ2-7; D call uncertain. This clonotype originated in a boy aged 5-17 years in good health. The CDR3 here is CASSQGLGDYEQYF. DNA for the CDR3: TGTGCCAGCAGCCAAGGGTTAGGAGACTACGAGCAGTACTTC.